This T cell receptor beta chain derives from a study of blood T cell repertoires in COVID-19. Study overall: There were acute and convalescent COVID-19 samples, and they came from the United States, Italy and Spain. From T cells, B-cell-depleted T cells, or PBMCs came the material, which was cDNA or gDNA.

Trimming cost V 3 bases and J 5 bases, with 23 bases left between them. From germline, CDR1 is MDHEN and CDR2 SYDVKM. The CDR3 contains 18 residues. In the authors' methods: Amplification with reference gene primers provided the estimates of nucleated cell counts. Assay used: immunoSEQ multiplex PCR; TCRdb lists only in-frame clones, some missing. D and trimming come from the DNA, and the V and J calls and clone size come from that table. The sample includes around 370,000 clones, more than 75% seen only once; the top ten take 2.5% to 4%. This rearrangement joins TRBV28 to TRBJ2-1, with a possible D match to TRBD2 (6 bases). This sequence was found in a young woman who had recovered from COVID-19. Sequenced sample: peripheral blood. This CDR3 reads CASSFHAANGGINNEQFF. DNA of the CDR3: TGTGCCAGCAGTTTTCACGCGGCTAACGGGGGTATAAACAATGAGCAGTTCTTC.